The sequence of this T cell receptor beta chain was determined in a study of neurological immune-mediated disorders. The sample holds many counts of this clonotype. Its target is unknown. Study findings and constraints: No expanded-clone CDR3 amino acid sequence recurred across subjects, suggesting private TCR-beta repertoires. HTLV-1-associated myelopathy showed the most TCR clonal expansion; multiple sclerosis the least, below healthy controls.

Synthesis of cDNA was performed by 5'RACE using 10-nucleotide random UMIs. TCRdb reprocessed the 5' RACE reads via MiXCR and lists one record per CDR3 protein. The table lists about 30,000 distinct CDR3 sequences, 15% of them singletons, with 25% to 35% in the top ten. V shed 4 bases, J shed 9 bases, and the junction held 13 bases outside the gene matches. CDR3 length: 15 residues. The V call is TRBV12-3 or TRBV12-4, the J call TRBJ1-1; 8 positions match TRBD1. The sequencing input was PBMCs. This receptor was taken from a man aged 65 to 79 in good health. The CDR3 sequence is CASSSRGQGRGQAFF. The CDR3 region has the DNA TGTGCCAGCAGTTCCCGTGGACAGGGCAGGGGGCAAGCTTTCTTT.